A selection of T cell receptor beta chains follows, all from one sample in a study of pediatric ulcerative colitis. Assay: immunoSEQ multiplex PCR; the TCRdb copy retains only in-frame clones and omits some. The sample consists of some 11,000 clones, 75% to 85% of them appearing once. Material for sequencing was gut tissue. These receptors all stem from a girl aged 5-17 years who was a control in a study of pediatric ulcerative colitis. The CDR3 runs from the conserved cysteine through the conserved F or W. The order of the fields is D gene, J gene, clone size, V gene, CDR3 protein, CDR3 DNA. D genes are given only for firm matches. Not all rows give a size; the values are once, few, many and, for expanded clones, a class.

>TRBD2|TRBJ2-1|NA|TRBV6-5
CASSYGSGSEGDEQFF
TGTGCCAGCAGTTACGGGAGCGGGAGTGAAGGAGATGAGCAGTTCTTC
>NA|TRBJ2-1|NA|TRBV28
CASRVGSYNEQFF
TGTGCCAGTCGTGTGGGGTCCTACAATGAGCAGTTCTTC
>NA|TRBJ2-3|few|TRBV7-9
CASSAGSEDTQYF
TGTGCCAGCAGCGCCGGGTCCGAAGATACGCAGTATTTT
>TRBD1|TRBJ1-4|NA|TRBV5-1
CASRLAGQGAGEKLFF
TGCGCCAGCAGGCTGGCCGGGCAGGGGGCAGGTGAAAAACTGTTTTTT
>NA|TRBJ2-6|NA|TRBV10-3
CAISEREGAGANVLTF
TGTGCCATCAGTGAGAGGGAGGGGGCTGGGGCCAACGTCCTGACTTTC
>NA|TRBJ1-5|NA|TRBV19
CASSYVASPQHF
TGTGCCAGTAGTTATGTGGCCTCGCCCCAGCATTTT
>NA|TRBJ2-5|NA|TRBV28
CASSRRVETQYF
TGTGCCAGCAGTCGCCGTGTAGAGACCCAGTACTTC
>NA|TRBJ2-5|NA|TRBV20-1
CSARGETQYF
TGCAGTGCTAGAGGGGAGACCCAGTACTTC
>TRBD1|TRBJ1-5|NA|TRBV6-5
CASRATGENQPQHF
TGTGCCAGCAGGGCAACAGGGGAGAATCAGCCCCAGCATTTT
>NA|TRBJ1-4|NA|TRBV7-8
CASSYRTVPTNEKLFF
TGTGCCAGCAGCTATCGGACAGTCCCAACTAATGAAAAACTGTTTTTT
>NA|TRBJ2-1|NA|TRBV2
CAIVMGSGNEQFF
TGTGCCATCGTTATGGGTAGCGGAAATGAGCAGTTCTTC
>TRBD1|TRBJ1-1|NA|TRBV11-2
CASSLNPRGAEAFF
TGTGCCAGCAGCCTAAACCCCAGGGGGGCTGAAGCTTTCTTT
>TRBD2|TRBJ2-1|NA|TRBV10-3
CAISPPGGGYNEQFF
TGTGCCATCAGCCCTCCGGGCGGGGGTTACAATGAGCAGTTCTTC
>NA|TRBJ2-2|NA|TRBV29-1
CSAGGAPRGAVF
TGCAGCGCCGGCGGGGCGCCCCGGGGAGCTGTTTTT
>NA|TRBJ2-5|few|TRBV5-1
CASSILEETQYF
TGCGCCAGCAGCATATTGGAGGAGACCCAGTACTTC
>NA|TRBJ1-1|NA|TRBV9
CASSDSGRDTEAFF
TGTGCCAGCAGCGACTCGGGAAGGGACACTGAAGCTTTCTTT
>NA|TRBJ1-1|NA|TRBV27
CASSLRGVTEAFF
TGTGCCAGCAGTTTGAGAGGGGTGACTGAAGCTTTCTTT
>TRBD2|TRBJ2-3|NA|TRBV28
CASSPGGAGGRDTQYF
TGTGCCAGCAGTCCCGGGGGAGCGGGAGGGCGAGATACGCAGTATTTT
>NA|TRBJ2-7|NA|TRBV20-1
CSAHQGYEQYF
TGCAGTGCCCACCAGGGGTACGAGCAGTACTTC
>NA|TRBJ1-5|NA|TRBV30
CAWSPGRVSNQPQHF
TGTGCCTGGAGCCCAGGGAGGGTGAGCAATCAGCCCCAGCATTTT
>NA|TRBJ2-2|NA|TRBV10-1
CASSVSQGFTGELFF
TGCGCCAGCAGTGTCTCGCAGGGATTCACCGGGGAGCTGTTTTTT
>NA|TRBJ2-7|once|TRBV7-9
CASSLGLGEPYEQYF
TGTGCCAGCAGCTTAGGACTCGGAGAGCCCTACGAGCAGTACTTC
>NA|TRBJ2-7|NA|TRBV28
CASSRQEPYEQYF
TGTGCCAGCAGTAGACAGGAACCTTACGAGCAGTACTTC
>TRBD2|TRBJ2-3|NA|TRBV6-4
CASSVTSGSTDTQYF
TGTGCCAGCAGTGTTACTAGCGGGAGCACAGATACGCAGTATTTT
>NA|TRBJ2-5|NA|TRBV20-1
CSAFGAETQYF
TGCAGTGCCTTTGGGGCCGAGACCCAGTACTTC
>NA|TRBJ1-1|NA|TRBV28
CASSLFFPVSRAEAFF
TGTGCCAGCAGTTTATTTTTTCCGGTATCGAGGGCTGAAGCTTTCTTT
>NA|TRBJ1-6|NA|TRBV7-2
CASSLGVTGTLNSPLHF
TGTGCCAGCAGCTTAGGGGTGACAGGAACCTTGAATTCACCCCTCCACTTT
>NA|TRBJ1-1|NA|TRBV19
CASSIALGEGGTEAFF
TGTGCCAGTAGTATAGCCCTGGGCGAAGGCGGGACTGAAGCTTTCTTT
>TRBD2|TRBJ2-4|NA|TRBV4-3
CASSQETPSGTKNIQYF
TGCGCCAGCAGCCAAGAAACTCCTAGCGGGACGAAAAACATTCAGTACTTC
>NA|TRBJ2-1|few|TRBV4-3
CASSQWAGAAPPLYNEQFF
TGCGCCAGCAGCCAATGGGCTGGCGCGGCCCCCCCGTTGTACAATGAGCAGTTCTTC
>NA|TRBJ2-1|NA|TRBV18
CASSPLPDPPGNEQFF
TGTGCCAGCTCACCTTTACCGGACCCCCCAGGGAATGAGCAGTTCTTC
>NA|TRBJ2-3|NA|TRBV18
CASSSLGDTQYF
TGTGCCAGCTCATCCCTGGGAGATACGCAGTATTTT
>TRBD1|TRBJ2-4|NA|TRBV14
CASSQALLGALGTRTGPKKYF
TGTGCCAGCAGCCAAGCACTTTTGGGAGCATTGGGGACAAGGACAGGGCCGAAGAAGTACTTC
>NA|TRBJ2-1|NA|TRBV5-4
CASSSKGGTLDEQFF
TGTGCCAGCAGCTCGAAGGGCGGAACCCTCGATGAGCAGTTCTTC
>NA|TRBJ2-4|NA|TRBV28
CASRDSLAKNIQYF
TGTGCCAGCAGAGATAGCTTAGCCAAAAACATTCAGTACTTC
>NA|TRBJ1-2|NA|TRBV5-1
CASSARDGNSNYGYTF
TGCGCCAGCAGCGCCCGGGACGGAAACTCTAACTATGGCTACACCTTC
>TRBD2|TRBJ2-7|once|TRBV28
CASNRGGGLAGERYEQYF
TGTGCCAGCAATAGGGGGGGCGGACTAGCGGGAGAAAGGTACGAGCAGTACTTC
>NA|TRBJ2-7|NA|TRBV30
CAWSVWGVGSYEQYF
TGTGCCTGGAGTGTATGGGGGGTAGGGTCCTACGAGCAGTACTTC
>NA|TRBJ2-5|NA|TRBV18
CASSPLPPGETQYF
TGTGCCAGCTCACCACTTCCCCCGGGGGAGACCCAGTACTTC
>TRBD2|TRBJ2-7|NA|TRBV4-2
CASSQSSLADYEQYF
TGTGCCAGCAGCCAATCTTCACTAGCGGACTACGAGCAGTACTTC
>NA|TRBJ1-2|NA|TRBV6-5
CASSYGGGGYGYTF
TGTGCCAGCAGTTACGGTGGGGGCGGGTATGGCTACACCTTC
>NA|TRBJ1-4|NA|TRBV20-1
CSATTAKGLFF
TGCAGTGCTACTACGGCCAAGGGACTGTTTTTT
>TRBD1|TRBJ1-1|NA|TRBV5-1
CASSTDRGQNTEAFF
TGCGCCAGCAGCACGGACAGGGGCCAGAACACTGAAGCTTTCTTT
>NA|TRBJ1-2|NA|TRBV27
CASSGGQYPSYGYTF
TGTGCCAGCAGTGGGGGACAATACCCGAGCTATGGCTACACCTTC
>NA|TRBJ2-1|NA|TRBV19
CASSKNRISYNEQFF
TGTGCCAGTAGTAAAAACAGGATATCCTACAATGAGCAGTTCTTC
>NA|TRBJ2-7|once|TRBV12-2
CASRLEKRDSYEQYF
TGTGCAAGTCGCTTAGAAAAGCGGGACTCCTACGAGCAGTACTTC
>NA|TRBJ2-7|NA|TRBV4-1
CASSDQGISYEQYF
TGCGCCAGCAGCGACCAGGGGATCTCCTACGAGCAGTACTTC
>TRBD2|TRBJ2-7|NA|TRBV7-2
CASSLLAGDSYEQYF
TGTGCCAGCAGCTTACTAGCGGGAGACTCCTACGAGCAGTACTTC
>NA|TRBJ2-6|NA|TRBV9
CASSATGLAESGANVLTF
TGTGCCAGCAGCGCAACAGGGTTAGCCGAGTCTGGGGCCAACGTCCTGACTTTC
>NA|TRBJ2-2|NA|TRBV5-1
CASSLGKQNTGELFF
TGCGCCAGCAGCTTGGGTAAACAAAACACCGGGGAGCTGTTTTTT
>TRBD2|TRBJ2-5|NA|TRBV10-2
CASRVTSGNQETQYF
TGCGCCAGCAGGGTGACTAGCGGGAACCAAGAGACCCAGTACTTC
>TRBD2|TRBJ2-1|NA|TRBV28
CASSPSTSGSSYNEQFF
TGTGCCAGCAGTCCCTCGACTAGCGGTAGCTCCTACAATGAGCAGTTCTTC
>NA|TRBJ1-5|NA|TRBV19
CASSGTGFLDQPQHF
TGTGCCAGTAGTGGTACAGGGTTTCTAGATCAGCCCCAGCATTTT
>NA|TRBJ1-5|few|TRBV27
CASGLGNNQPQHF
TGTGCCAGCGGCCTAGGGAATAATCAGCCCCAGCATTTT
>NA|TRBJ1-5|NA|TRBV6-5
CASSYSVYSNQPQHF
TGTGCCAGCAGTTACAGCGTTTATAGCAATCAGCCCCAGCATTTT